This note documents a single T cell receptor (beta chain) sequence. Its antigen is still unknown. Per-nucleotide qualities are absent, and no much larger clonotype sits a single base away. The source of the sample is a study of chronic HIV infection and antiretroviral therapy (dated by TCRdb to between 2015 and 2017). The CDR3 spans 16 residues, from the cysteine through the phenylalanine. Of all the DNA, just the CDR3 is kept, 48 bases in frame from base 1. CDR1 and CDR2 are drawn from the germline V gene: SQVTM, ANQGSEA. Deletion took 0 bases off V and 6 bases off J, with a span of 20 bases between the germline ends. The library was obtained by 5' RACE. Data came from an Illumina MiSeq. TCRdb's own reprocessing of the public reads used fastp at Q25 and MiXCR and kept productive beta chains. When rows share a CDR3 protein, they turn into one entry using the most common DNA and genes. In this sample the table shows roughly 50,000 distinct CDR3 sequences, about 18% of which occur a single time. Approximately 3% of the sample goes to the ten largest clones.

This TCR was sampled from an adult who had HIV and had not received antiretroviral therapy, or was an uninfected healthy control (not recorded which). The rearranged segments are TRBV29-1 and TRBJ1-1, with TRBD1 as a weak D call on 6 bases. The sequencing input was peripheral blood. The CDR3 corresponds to CSVEDLALQGSAEAFF. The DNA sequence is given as TGCAGCGTTGAAGATTTAGCCCTCCAGGGGAGTGCTGAAGCTTTCTTT. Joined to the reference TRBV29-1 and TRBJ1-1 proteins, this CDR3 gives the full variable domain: SAVISQKPSRDICQRGTSLTIQCQVDSQVTMMFWYRQQPGQSLTLIATANQGSEATYESGFVIDKFPISRPNLTFSTLTVSNMSPEDSSIYLCSVEDLALQGSAEAFFGQGTRLTVV.